What follows are 19 T cell receptor beta chains derived from one specimen sequenced in a study of shared clonotypes between healthy human individuals. CD45RO negativity and positive selection for CCR7 defined naive CD8 cells, a population that excluded terminally differentiated effector memory CD45RA+ cells. The assay was immunoSEQ multiplex PCR, and TCRdb's table has in-frame clones only and misses some. Among 1.5 million to 2.5 million clones listed, roughly 94% were seen once. Sequenced material: naive CD8+ T cells sorted from blood. These receptors were collected from a man between 18 and 35 years old in good health.

This clone occurred once. J is TRBJ2-1 and V is TRBV19; 11 bases agree with TRBD1. CDR3 length: 15 amino acids. Germline V gene lookup returns CDR1 LNHDA and CDR2 SQIVND (reference sequence). Trimming removed 7 bases from V and 9 bases from J; junction bases left unmatched: 11. DNA for the CDR3: TGTGCCAGTAATCTAGGACAGGGGGCTGAGAGTGAGCAGTTCTTC. This encodes CASNLGQGAESEQFF.

The CDR3: CASSQIRGAGYEQYF. The CDR3 coding sequence is TGCGCCAGCAGCCAGATCAGGGGTGCGGGGTACGAGCAGTACTTC. This chain joins TRBV4-1 and TRBJ2-7; D may be TRBD1 or TRBD2 (6 bases each). The CDR3 is made up of 15 amino acids. V lost 3 bases, J lost 4 bases, and 16 bases lay in between. Per germline, CDR1 MGHRA and CDR2 YSYEKL.

This clone occurred a few times. Written as DNA, the CDR3 is TGTGCCAGCAGTGAGCACTATATCGTAGGGCAGCCCCAGCATTTT. It specifies CASSEHYIVGQPQHF. The chain uses TRBV2 and TRBJ1-5; D uncertain. V was clipped by 3 bases and J by 7 bases, with 16 bases between them. Per germline, CDR1 SNHLY and CDR2 FYNNEI. CDR3 length: 15 residues.

The rearrangement joins TRBV13 to TRBJ2-7; no clear D gene. CDR3 length equals 14 residues. With 1 base removed from V and 1 base from J, the gap between germline ends came to 8 bases. Germline CDR1 PRHDT, CDR2 FYEKMQ (reference sequence). DNA for the CDR3: TGTGCCAGCAGCTTAGTGATGGATTCCTACGAGCAGTACTTC. Encoded protein: CASSLVMDSYEQYF.

The chain uses TRBV7-9 and TRBJ2-2; tentative D call: TRBD1 (7 bases). The CDR3 extends over 15 amino acids. Germline CDR1 and CDR2: SEHNR and FQNEAQ (reference sequence). V was cut by 5 bases and J by 4 bases, with 14 bases left in between. The CDR3 coding sequence is TGTGCCAGCAGCCTTCGACAGGGAGGCACCGGGGAGCTGTTTTTT. This codes for CASSLRQGGTGELFF.

This rearrangement joins TRBV6-6 to TRBJ1-1; D remains ambiguous. V was clipped by 7 bases and J by 0 bases, with 9 bases between them. The CDR3 loop spans 13 amino acids. Germline V lookup: CDR1 MNHNY, CDR2 SVGAGI (reference sequence). CDR3 in DNA: TGTGCCAGCAATACAGCCCTGAACACTGAAGCTTTCTTT. Protein product: CASNTALNTEAFF.

This rearrangement joins TRBV19 to TRBJ2-7; D is uncertain. V lost 3 bases, J lost 3 bases, and 9 bases lay in between. In germline, CDR1 is LNHDA, CDR2 SQIVND (reference sequence). The CDR3 is made up of 13 amino acids. The CDR3 nucleotides read TGTGCCAGTAGTATCGTACAGAACTACGAGCAGTACTTC. Protein product: CASSIVQNYEQYF.

This chain connects TRBV27 to TRBJ2-5, with D possibly being TRBD1 (6 bases). Germline lookup yields CDR1 MNHEY and CDR2 SMNVEV (reference sequence). This CDR3 region has 15 residues. With 0 bases removed from V and 5 bases from J, the gap between germline ends came to 13 bases. In DNA form, the CDR3 reads TGTGCCAGCAGTTTATCACAGGGATCGAGGGAGACCCAGTACTTC. It codes for CASSLSQGSRETQYF.

As for this clone: Other DNA sequences in the same sample also yield this CDR3. The chain joins TRBV5-6 to TRBJ2-5; unclear D gene. CDR3 length equals 13 residues. The V end was cut by 2 bases, the J end by 3 bases, with 8 bases between. From germline, CDR1 is SGHDT and CDR2 YYEEEE. The CDR3, as DNA: TGTGCCAGCAGCTTCGGTGGCGAAGAGACCCAGTACTTC. Protein: CASSFGGEETQYF.

As concerns this clone: This sample includes further DNA sequences coding for the same CDR3. This chain uses TRBV27 with TRBJ2-7, with TRBD2 matching 11 bases. V shed 5 bases and J 3 bases; nucleotides not matched to a gene: 0. Germline CDR1 reads MNHEY; CDR2 reads SMNVEV (reference sequence). The CDR3 runs to 13 residues. CDR3 DNA sequence: TGTGCCAGCAGTACTAGCGGGAGCTACGAGCAGTACTTC. It codes for CASSTSGSYEQYF.

The chain links TRBV4-2 to TRBJ2-7, with 8 bases aligning to TRBD1. In germline, CDR1 is LGHNA, CDR2 YNFKEQ. The V segment lost 0 bases and the J segment 4 bases; nucleotides outside the gene matches: 5. The CDR3 runs to 15 residues. CDR3 in amino acids: CASSQEWQGAYEQYF. For the CDR3, the DNA is TGTGCCAGCAGCCAAGAGTGGCAGGGGGCGTACGAGCAGTACTTC.

The gene calls are TRBV4-1 and TRBJ1-6; weak D call: TRBD1 (5 bases). The V gene lost 3 bases and the J gene lost 7 bases, with 10 bases spanning the gap. The germline gives CDR1 MGHRA, CDR2 YSYEKL. CDR3 length: 14 amino acids. This CDR3 is CASSQGLGNSPLHF. The CDR3 DNA follows: TGCGCCAGCAGCCAGGGGCTGGGCAATTCACCCCTCCACTTT.

Notes on this clone: Other DNA sequences in this specimen translate into the identical CDR3. The chain links TRBV5-6 to TRBJ2-1; 10 nucleotides line up with TRBD2. V gave up 0 bases and J gave up 3 bases; unmatched junction bases: 3. The germline V gene encodes CDR1 SGHDT and CDR2 YYEEEE. This CDR3 comprises 16 residues. Here the CDR3 DNA reads TGTGCCAGCAGCTTGGGGCTAGCGGGAGTCTACAATGAGCAGTTCTTC. This codes for CASSLGLAGVYNEQFF.

The J gene is TRBJ2-2, the V gene TRBV30; no definite D call. V was cut by 3 bases and J by 5 bases, with 16 bases left in between. Germline V lookup: CDR1 GTSNPN, CDR2 SVGIG (reference sequence). This CDR3 contains 15 residues. DNA of the CDR3: TGTGCCTGGAGCGATCTGCATCGAGAGACCGGGGAGCTGTTTTTT. It specifies CAWSDLHRETGELFF.

The genes are TRBV5-1 and TRBJ2-7; D gene uncertain. The V gene's germline CDR1 is SGHRS and CDR2 YFSETQ. V was shortened by 4 bases and J by 5 bases, with 7 bases between the two germline ends. CDR3 length equals 11 residues. CDR3 bases: TGCGCCAGCAGCCCGGGTAACGAGCAGTACTTC. Encoded protein: CASSPGNEQYF.

Concerning this clone: The same CDR3 also results from other DNA sequences found in this sample. The genes are TRBV28 and TRBJ2-7; no definite D call. Germline assignment: CDR1 MDHEN and CDR2 SYDVKM. The CDR3 length is 13 residues. Between the trimmed V and J ends, which lost 2 bases and 1 base, there was a span of 6 bases. The CDR3 DNA follows: TGTGCCAGCAGTTTAGGGGTGTCCTACGAGCAGTACTTC. Its protein product is CASSLGVSYEQYF.

The chain recombines TRBV5-5 with TRBJ1-3; D may be TRBD1 (6 bases). The V and J ends lost 2 bases and 2 bases respectively, with 8 bases between them. The CDR3 sequence is 14 residues long. The germline gives CDR1 SGHKS, CDR2 YYEKEE (reference sequence). The CDR3 DNA reads TGTGCCAGCAGCTTAACAGGGACTGGAAACACCATATATTTT. The encoded protein is CASSLTGTGNTIYF.

The V and J genes are TRBV27 and TRBJ2-1; 7 bases agree with TRBD2. The V gene end was trimmed by 7 bases and the J gene end by 4 bases; junction bases not matched to a gene: 19. This CDR3 is 18 amino acids long. The germline gives CDR1 MNHEY, CDR2 SMNVEV (reference sequence). The CDR3 is CASTDPRLAGEHYNEQFF. CDR3 DNA: TGTGCCAGCACCGATCCTCGACTCGCGGGAGAGCATTACAATGAGCAGTTCTTC.

V is TRBV29-1 and J is TRBJ1-3; maybe TRBD1 (5 bases). The CDR3 runs to 13 residues. The germline gives CDR1 SQVTM, CDR2 ANQGSEA. Trimming took 4 bases from V and 6 from J, leaving 13 bases between them. CDR3 residues: CSVVGRGENTIYF. The CDR3, as DNA: TGCAGCGTTGTAGGAAGAGGGGAAAACACCATATATTTT.